This entry lists 14 T cell receptor beta chains sequenced from one sample in a study of blood T cell repertoires in COVID-19. Sequencing was performed with immunoSEQ multiplex PCR; in TCRdb, only in-frame clones are kept and a portion is missing. The sample shows around 99,000 clones, around 90% of them seen only once. The sample comprised peripheral blood. The receptors shown here come from a woman in her twenties or thirties with acute or convalescent COVID-19.

This clone appeared a few times. The rearrangement links TRBV2 to TRBJ1-1, with D possibly TRBD1 on 5 matching bases. CDR3 length: 13 amino acids. Looked up from germline, CDR1 is SNHLY and CDR2 is FYNNEI. The V gene lost 6 bases and the J gene lost 1 base, with 9 bases spanning the gap. The CDR3 coding sequence is TGTGCCAGCAGCCAAGGGGAGAACACTGAAGCTTTCTTT. Encoded protein: CASSQGENTEAFF. Full variable domain (missing parts from reference TRBV2 and TRBJ1-1): EPEVTQTPSHQVTQMGQEVILRCVPISNHLYFYWYRQILGQKVEFLVSFYNNEISEKSEIFDDQFSVERPDGSNFTLKIRSTKLEDSAMYFCASSQGENTEAFFGQGTRLTVV.

V and J are TRBV5-1 and TRBJ1-1; 9 bases align to TRBD1. The germline V gene encodes CDR1 SGHRS and CDR2 YFSETQ. This CDR3 contains 14 residues. V was pared by 4 bases and J by 1 base, with 2 bases of the junction left unmatched. Here the CDR3 reads CASSPQGANTEAFF. The CDR3, as DNA: TGCGCCAGCAGCCCACAGGGGGCGAACACTGAAGCTTTCTTT.

The V and J genes are TRBV10-2 and TRBJ2-7, with 8 nucleotides matching TRBD1. This CDR3 spans 13 amino acids. In germline, CDR1 is WSHSY, CDR2 SAAADI. V was clipped by 7 bases and J by 7 bases; unmatched bases: 9. This CDR3 is CASKPGGAREQYF. CDR3 DNA sequence: TGCGCCAGCAAGCCAGGGGGCGCGAGGGAGCAGTACTTC.

The chain carries TRBV30 and TRBJ2-1; tentatively, D is TRBD2 (7 bases). The V and J ends lost 4 bases and 3 bases respectively, with 13 bases between them. The germline V gene encodes CDR1 GTSNPN and CDR2 SVGIG (reference sequence). The CDR3 has 14 amino acids. In DNA form, the CDR3 reads TGTGCCTGGACCATGGGGGGGCTCTACAATGAGCAGTTCTTC. This sequence encodes CAWTMGGLYNEQFF.

The J gene is TRBJ2-5, the V gene TRBV5-1; 12 positions agree with TRBD1. J was trimmed by 4 bases and V by 4 bases; bases with no gene match: 29. Germline loops: CDR1 SGHRS, CDR2 YFSETQ. This CDR3 comprises 23 residues. The CDR3 is CASSARDRGLGGTGTKLRETQYF. The CDR3, as DNA: TGCGCCAGCAGCGCCCGGGACAGGGGGCTTGGGGGAACCGGGACCAAGCTCCGAGAGACCCAGTACTTC.

This rearrangement joins TRBV19 to TRBJ2-7; 11 positions agree with TRBD1. This CDR3 spans 15 amino acids. Germline CDR1 is LNHDA and CDR2 is SQIVND (reference sequence). J lost 3 bases, V lost 0 bases, and 1 base had no gene match. In DNA form, the CDR3 reads TGTGCCAGTAGTATAGAAGGGACAGGGGGCTACGAGCAGTACTTC. Translation gives CASSIEGTGGYEQYF.

CDR3 in amino acids: CASSLVPAGSFNEQFF. The CDR3 nucleotides are TGTGCCAGCAGTTTAGTACCAGCGGGGAGCTTCAATGAGCAGTTCTTC. J is TRBJ2-1 and V is TRBV27; 7 bases agree with TRBD2. This CDR3 has 16 amino acids. V shed 2 bases, J shed 6 bases, and the junction held 10 bases outside the gene matches. Per germline, CDR1 MNHEY and CDR2 SMNVEV (reference sequence).

The V call is TRBV3-1 (or the pseudogene TRBV3-2), the J call TRBJ2-3; no clear D gene. This CDR3 region has 17 residues. V was trimmed by 0 bases and J by 1 base, leaving 14 bases between them. Germline V lookup: CDR1 LGHDT, CDR2 YNNKEL (reference sequence). CDR3 sequence (DNA): TGTGCCAGCAGCCAAGAGGTGGTCGGTTCCGGCACAGATACGCAGTATTTT. Protein product: CASSQEVVGSGTDTQYF.

The chain employs TRBV9 and TRBJ2-7; D is possibly TRBD2 (5 bases). This CDR3 contains 15 residues. Germline CDR1 SGDLS, CDR2 YYNGEE. V gave up 1 base and J gave up 3 bases, with 14 bases separating them. The CDR3 region is CASSVTPDRGYEQYF. DNA for the CDR3: TGTGCCAGCAGCGTAACCCCGGACCGGGGCTACGAGCAGTACTTC. The complete variable domain, with remaining parts taken from reference TRBV9 and TRBJ2-7, reads DSGVTQTPKHLITATGQRVTLRCSPRSGDLSVYWYQQSLDQGLQFLIQYYNGEERAKGNILERFSAQQFPDLHSELNLSSLELGDSALYFCASSVTPDRGYEQYFGPGTRLTVT.

The rearrangement uses TRBV7-2 and TRBJ1-1; D is possibly TRBD1 (5 bases). In germline, CDR1 is SGHTA, CDR2 FQGNSA. V was clipped by 5 bases and J by 0 bases, with 10 bases between them. CDR3 length: 14 residues. The CDR3 nucleotides read TGTGCCAGCAGCCTTGGACATCTGAACACTGAAGCTTTCTTT. Translating it yields CASSLGHLNTEAFF. Full variable domain (rest looked up from reference TRBV7-2 and TRBJ1-1): GAGVSQSPSNKVTEKGKDVELRCDPISGHTALYWYRQSLGQGLEFLIYFQGNSAPDKSGLPSDRFSAERTGGSVSTLTIQRTQQEDSAVYLCASSLGHLNTEAFFGQGTRLTVV.

In nucleotides, the CDR3 is TGTGCCAGCAGCAAGGACAGGCAAGAGGACACTGAAGCTTTCTTT. Translating gives CASSKDRQEDTEAFF. This chain uses TRBV5-4 with TRBJ1-1; TRBD1 agrees at 7 bases. This CDR3 contains 15 residues. Trimming cost V 4 bases and J 3 bases; bases outside gene matches: 9. The germline gives CDR1 SGHNT, CDR2 YYREEE (reference sequence). Filled out from reference TRBV5-4 and TRBJ1-1, the complete variable domain reads ETGVTQSPTHLIKTRGQQVTLRCSSQSGHNTVSWYQQALGQGPQFIFQYYREEENGRGNFPPRFSGLQFPNYSSELNVNALELDDSALYLCASSKDRQEDTEAFFGQGTRLTVV.

The V call is TRBV20-1, the J call TRBJ2-7; D is perhaps TRBD2 (5 bases). CDR3 length equals 15 residues. V was clipped by 3 bases and J by 1 base, with 16 bases between them. Germline V CDR1 and CDR2: DFQATT, SNEGSKA (reference sequence). CDR3 nucleotides: TGCAGTGCTAGTGTGTCAGCCGAGCGGTCCTACGAGCAGTACTTC. Protein product: CSASVSAERSYEQYF.

This rearrangement joins TRBV28 to TRBJ1-5; 9 nucleotides line up with TRBD1. The CDR3 is made up of 13 amino acids. The V and J ends lost 11 bases and 6 bases, in that order; junction bases with no gene match: 8. Germline loops: CDR1 MDHEN, CDR2 SYDVKM. The CDR3 region has the DNA TGTGCCTCCGGGACAGGGTCGTTTCAGCCCCAGCATTTT. It specifies CASGTGSFQPQHF. The variable domain in full, completed from reference TRBV28 and TRBJ1-5, reads DVKVTQSSRYLVKRTGEKVFLECVQDMDHENMFWYRQDPGLGLRLIYFSYDVKMKEKGDIPEGYSVSREKKERFSLILESASTNQTSMYLCASGTGSFQPQHFGDGTRLSIL.

This chain links TRBV7-2 with TRBJ1-4; 10 positions match TRBD1. Germline V gene data show CDR1 as SGHTA and CDR2 as FQGNSA. This CDR3 region has 16 residues. The trim removed 2 bases at V and 8 bases at J, leaving 8 bases unmatched. The CDR3 spells CASSLFGTGVSEKLFF. The CDR3 nucleotides read TGTGCCAGCAGCTTATTTGGGACAGGGGTATCGGAAAAACTGTTTTTT.